A single sample gave rise to the 27 T cell receptor beta chains below, sequenced in a study of CD8+ T cells in alopecia areata. cDNA serving as the sequencing template came from extracted, reverse transcribed RNA. The data were produced by immunoSEQ multiplex PCR, yet TCRdb's version contains in-frame clones alone and is incomplete. The sample has 150,000 or so clones, 87% seen once. Specimen: CD8+ T cells sorted from blood, collected at week 0. These receptors were obtained from a human donor with alopecia areata.

This rearrangement joins TRBV2 to TRBJ2-7; D ambiguous. V lost 7 bases to trimming and J lost 3 bases, with 10 bases between them. Germline-derived CDR1 and CDR2 are SNHLY and FYNNEI. The CDR3 contains 12 residues. The CDR3 protein is CASKGGIYEQYF. CDR3 sequence (DNA): TGTGCCAGCAAAGGCGGAATCTACGAGCAGTACTTC.

This chain uses TRBV29-1 with TRBJ1-5, with 7 nucleotides matching TRBD1. Germline lookup yields CDR1 SQVTM and CDR2 ANQGSEA. The CDR3 consists of 15 residues. V gave up 7 bases and J gave up 2 bases; unmatched junction bases: 11. The CDR3 protein is CSAQPGGWGNQPQHF. The CDR3 DNA follows: TGCAGCGCTCAACCAGGGGGATGGGGCAATCAGCCCCAGCATTTT.

The rearrangement joins TRBV27 to TRBJ1-4; a weak D match, TRBD1 (5 bases). Germline V CDR1 and CDR2: MNHEY, SMNVEV (reference sequence). Trimming stripped 2 bases from V and 7 bases from J, with 14 bases between. The CDR3 extends over 15 amino acids. The CDR3, as DNA: TGTGCCAGCAGTTTAGGTCAGGGATTCGGTGAAAAACTGTTTTTT. Encoded protein: CASSLGQGFGEKLFF.

The CDR3 spells CASSPPYGQGAYEQYF. The DNA for the CDR3 is TGTGCCAGCAGCCCCCCTTATGGACAGGGGGCCTACGAGCAGTACTTC. The chain combines TRBV7-9 with TRBJ2-7; 10 positions agree with TRBD1. This CDR3 comprises 16 residues. In germline, CDR1 is SEHNR, CDR2 FQNEAQ (reference sequence). Trimming took 5 bases from V and 2 from J; bases not matched to a gene: 9.

The chain carries TRBV27 and TRBJ1-1; TRBD1 matches 9 bases. V shed 6 bases, J shed 4 bases, and the junction held 3 bases outside the gene matches. The length of the CDR3 is 13 residues. Germline lookup yields CDR1 MNHEY and CDR2 SMNVEV (reference sequence). The CDR3 sequence is CASSQQGATEAFF. In nucleotides, the CDR3 is TGTGCCAGCAGCCAACAGGGGGCCACTGAAGCTTTCTTT.

The gene calls are TRBV30 and TRBJ1-1; no reliable D call. CDR1 and CDR2 (germline): GTSNPN, SVGIG (reference sequence). With 3 bases removed from V and 5 bases from J, the gap between germline ends came to 10 bases. The CDR3 consists of 12 residues. This CDR3 is CAWRLGKTEAFF. CDR3 bases: TGTGCCTGGAGACTAGGGAAGACTGAAGCTTTCTTT.

The V call is TRBV30, the J call TRBJ1-2, with D possibly TRBD1 on 5 matching bases. The ends were cut back, 8 bases at V and 3 bases at J, with 7 bases in the middle. Germline values: CDR1 GTSNPN, CDR2 SVGIG (reference sequence). The CDR3 is 10 residues long. The DNA of the CDR3 is TGTGCCGGAGGGGACTATGGCTACACCTTC. Amino acids: CAGGDYGYTF.

This clone was observed a single time. This chain links TRBV7-3 with TRBJ1-2; D may be TRBD1 (5 bases). Germline CDR1 SGHTA, CDR2 FQGTGA. Trimming shortened V by 0 bases and J by 7 bases, and 9 bases separated the two germline ends. CDR3 length equals 13 residues. The DNA for the CDR3 is TGTGCCAGCAGCTTAACGGGGCAAGGTGGCTACACCTTC. This codes for CASSLTGQGGYTF. The complete variable domain, with remaining parts taken from reference TRBV7-3 and TRBJ1-2, reads GAGVSQTPSNKVTEKGKYVELRCDPISGHTALYWYRQSLGQGPEFLIYFQGTGAADDSGLPNDRFFAVRPEGSVSTLKIQRTERGDSAVYLCASSLTGQGGYTFGSGTRLTVV.

The chain carries TRBV6-1 and TRBJ2-3; D gene unclear. The CDR3 length is 15 residues. Trimming took off 0 bases at V and 2 bases at J, with 9 bases between the two ends. Germline CDR1 and CDR2: MNHNS and SASEGT. CDR3 region: CASSEAEVFTDTQYF. CDR3 sequence (DNA): TGTGCCAGCAGTGAAGCGGAAGTTTTCACAGATACGCAGTATTTT.

This chain links TRBV5-1 with TRBJ1-2; TRBD1 aligns across 9 bases. Looked up from germline, CDR1 is SGHRS and CDR2 is YFSETQ. The ends lost 2 bases at V and 4 bases at J; junction bases unmatched: 12. The CDR3 contains 17 residues. In DNA form, the CDR3 reads TGCGCCAGCAGCTTTTCACAGGGGGCGATTCTGGTCTATGGCTACACCTTC. Translation: CASSFSQGAILVYGYTF.

Notes on this clone: This sample also contains other DNA sequences that code for the same CDR3. CDR3 coding DNA: TGTGCCAGCAGTCTTACCGGGACAGGGACCTACGAGCAGTACTTC. This encodes CASSLTGTGTYEQYF. The chain has TRBV27 and TRBJ2-7; 9 bases are shared with TRBD1. The V gene end was trimmed by 5 bases and the J gene end by 2 bases; junction bases not matched to a gene: 7. CDR1 MNHEY and CDR2 SMNVEV come from the germline V gene (reference sequence). The CDR3 has 15 amino acids.

The chain carries TRBV5-1 and TRBJ2-7; D is ambiguous. CDR1 SGHRS and CDR2 YFSETQ come from the germline V gene. The CDR3 contains 13 residues. Trimming removed 1 base at V and 2 bases at J, with 7 bases between. CDR3 residues: CASSLNSAYEQYF. The CDR3 region has the DNA TGCGCCAGCAGCTTGAACAGTGCCTACGAGCAGTACTTC.

The chain uses TRBV29-1 and TRBJ2-2; 7 bases line up with TRBD1. The junction had 4 bases not matched to a gene; V was cut back by 1 base and J by 2 bases. Germline assignment: CDR1 SQVTM and CDR2 ANQGSEA. The CDR3 totals 15 residues. CDR3: CSVEAGQINTGELFF. The CDR3 coding sequence is TGCAGCGTTGAAGCGGGACAGATCAACACCGGGGAGCTGTTTTTT.

This clone was counted once. The V and J genes are TRBV7-3 and TRBJ2-1; D gene ambiguous. Trimming took off 4 bases at V and 8 bases at J, with 12 bases between the two ends. There are 13 residues in the CDR3. Germline loops: CDR1 SGHTA, CDR2 FQGTGA. CDR3 sequence reads: CASSSGPMYEQFF. The DNA of the CDR3 is TGTGCCAGCAGCTCTGGCCCGATGTATGAGCAGTTCTTC. Drawing the rest from reference TRBV7-3 and TRBJ2-1, the complete variable domain is GAGVSQTPSNKVTEKGKYVELRCDPISGHTALYWYRQSLGQGPEFLIYFQGTGAADDSGLPNDRFFAVRPEGSVSTLKIQRTERGDSAVYLCASSSGPMYEQFFGPGTRLTVL.

The V and J genes are TRBV29-1 and TRBJ2-1, with 16 positions matching TRBD2. Germline trimming cut 6 bases from V and 4 bases from J; bases unmatched to any gene: 9. The germline V gene has CDR1 SQVTM and CDR2 ANQGSEA. The CDR3 loop spans 17 amino acids. CDR3 region: CSVTGTSGGAYYNEQFF. CDR3 in DNA: TGCAGCGTAACCGGGACTAGCGGGGGGGCGTATTACAATGAGCAGTTCTTC.

This rearrangement joins TRBV15 to TRBJ1-2; D not certain. CDR3 length: 12 residues. With 0 bases removed from V and 6 bases from J, the gap between germline ends came to 5 bases. Germline lookup yields CDR1 LNHNV and CDR2 YYDKDF (reference sequence). CDR3 loop: CATSRESNGYTF. DNA for the CDR3: TGTGCCACCAGCAGAGAAAGTAATGGCTACACCTTC.

This clone was observed a few times. This sample includes further DNA sequences coding for the same CDR3. The rearrangement links TRBV6-5 to TRBJ2-3; the match to TRBD2 covers 13 bases. J gave up 3 bases and V 6 bases, and 3 bases lay outside the gene matches. The CDR3 runs 15 residues. Germline lookup yields CDR1 MNHEY and CDR2 SVGAGI. The CDR3 DNA is TGTGCCAGCAGGGGGGGACTAGCGGGGACAGATACGCAGTATTTT. It specifies CASRGGLAGTDTQYF.

CDR3 region: CASSSGSGANVLTF. In DNA, the CDR3 is TGTGCCAGCAGCTCCGGCTCTGGGGCCAACGTCCTGACTTTC. This sequence joins TRBV9 and TRBJ2-6; no definite D call. Trimming removed 4 bases at V and 0 bases at J, with 5 bases between. The germline gives CDR1 SGDLS, CDR2 YYNGEE. This CDR3 has 14 residues.

The chain carries TRBV7-9 and TRBJ1-1; D call uncertain. Per germline, CDR1 SEHNR and CDR2 FQNEAQ (reference sequence). Trimming left V 5 bases short and J 8 bases short, with 12 bases between. This CDR3 has 12 amino acids. In nucleotides, the CDR3 is TGTGCCAGCAGCCACGTTGCGGGGGAAGCTTTCTTT. The encoded protein is CASSHVAGEAFF.

V gene TRBV7-9 combines with J gene TRBJ2-3; TRBD2 matches 16 bases. The CDR3 runs to 19 residues. In germline, CDR1 is SEHNR, CDR2 FQNEAQ (reference sequence). V gave up 3 bases and J gave up 2 bases; unmatched junction bases: 8. CDR3 protein: CASSFVPGLAGGPTDTQYF. The DNA of the CDR3 is TGTGCCAGCAGCTTCGTACCGGGACTAGCGGGGGGGCCCACAGATACGCAGTATTTT.

The gene calls are TRBV15 and TRBJ2-1; 8 bases fit TRBD1. Losses at the gene ends were 3 bases for V and 6 bases for J; bases not matched to a gene: 4. CDR3 length: 14 amino acids. The V gene's germline CDR1 is LNHNV and CDR2 YYDKDF (reference sequence). In DNA, the CDR3 is TGTGCCACCAGCAGGGACAGGGATTTCAATGAGCAGTTCTTC. It is translated as CATSRDRDFNEQFF.

This clone is a singleton in its sample. The rearrangement uses TRBV5-6 and TRBJ2-2; perhaps TRBD1 as D (6 bases). The CDR3 consists of 17 residues. Trimming took 4 bases from V and 1 from J, leaving 17 bases between them. Germline CDR1 SGHDT, CDR2 YYEEEE. This chain's CDR3 is CASSGQPWDKNTGELFF. The CDR3 DNA sequence: TGTGCCAGCAGCGGCCAGCCTTGGGACAAGAACACCGGGGAGCTGTTTTTT.

The CDR3 spells CASSLAVRDEQFF. The CDR3 nucleotides read TGTGCCAGCAGCTTGGCCGTGCGTGATGAGCAGTTCTTC. This chain uses TRBV5-6 with TRBJ2-1; D gene ambiguous. The germline V gene has CDR1 SGHDT and CDR2 YYEEEE. This CDR3 has 13 residues. Deletions cut 0 bases from V and 8 bases from J, with 9 bases between.

This chain joins TRBV29-1 and TRBJ2-2; D may match TRBD1 or TRBD2 (5 bases each). The CDR3 loop spans 14 amino acids. With 6 bases removed from V and 5 bases from J, the gap between germline ends came to 16 bases. CDR1 is SQVTM and CDR2 is ANQGSEA in the germline V gene. The CDR3 region has the DNA TGCAGCGTCGCTGGGCCCTGGGGGACCGGGGAGCTGTTTTTT. This gives the protein CSVAGPWGTGELFF.

The gene calls are TRBV7-6 and TRBJ2-2; the D call may be TRBD1 or TRBD2 (5 bases each). This CDR3 has 18 residues. V was cut by 5 bases and J by 3 bases, with 22 bases left in between. Germline V gives CDR1 SGHVS, CDR2 FNYEAQ. CDR3 protein: CASSSQVVGEFDTGELFF. The CDR3 nucleotides are TGTGCCAGCAGCAGCCAGGTCGTGGGGGAGTTCGACACCGGGGAGCTGTTTTTT.

The chain has TRBV29-1 and TRBJ2-7, with 7 positions matching TRBD1. Germline CDR1 and CDR2: SQVTM and ANQGSEA. The CDR3 runs 14 residues. J was trimmed by 0 bases and V by 5 bases; bases with no gene match: 7. The chain's CDR3 is CSVQDRKFSYEQYF. CDR3 coding DNA: TGCAGCGTTCAGGACAGGAAATTCTCCTACGAGCAGTACTTC.

The V gene is TRBV7-3, the J gene TRBJ2-1; D gene unclear. The germline V and J ends were trimmed by 4 bases and 7 bases, with 17 bases remaining between them. In germline, CDR1 is SGHTA, CDR2 FQGTGA. This CDR3 contains 15 residues. DNA for the CDR3: TGTGCCAGCAGCTCCCCTGGAGAAGGGCAGAATGAGCAGTTCTTC. Translation: CASSSPGEGQNEQFF.